Shown below are 26 T cell receptor beta chains from a single sample sequenced in a study of glioma-infiltrating T cells after dendritic cell vaccination. Clones were read by immunoSEQ multiplex PCR, and TCRdb kept only the in-frame ones, dropping some. This table has 80,000 to 100,000 clones, 75% to 85% appearing once. The sequenced sample was blood, obtained before dendritic cell vaccination. The receptor set was obtained from a human donor with glioblastoma.

The V call is TRBV29-1, the J call TRBJ2-1, with a possible D match to TRBD2 (6 bases). The CDR3 runs to 10 residues. The germline CDR1 and CDR2 sequences are SQVTM and ANQGSEA. V was clipped by 6 bases and J by 10 bases, with 10 bases between them. CDR3 region: CSVSGSEQFF. CDR3 nucleotide sequence: TGCAGCGTGAGCGGGTCGGAGCAGTTCTTC.

This chain connects TRBV7-9 to TRBJ1-2; 7 bases fit TRBD1. The CDR3 runs to 17 residues. V gave up 4 bases and J gave up 3 bases; unmatched junction bases: 14. Germline lookup yields CDR1 SEHNR and CDR2 FQNEAQ (reference sequence). In nucleotides, the CDR3 is TGTGCCAGCAGCTCAAGTTTAGGGAGAGGGGGCCACTATGGCTACACCTTC. Amino acid sequence: CASSSSLGRGGHYGYTF.

This sequence joins TRBV11-2 and TRBJ1-2; tentatively, D is TRBD1 (6 bases). CDR1 and CDR2 from the germline V gene are SGHAT and FQNNGV. V gave up 4 bases and J gave up 3 bases, with 18 bases separating them. The CDR3 covers 16 residues. As DNA, the CDR3 is TGTGCCAGCAGCTCCTTTTCCAGGGGAAGGGACTATGGCTACACCTTC. This codes for CASSSFSRGRDYGYTF.

This clone was recorded a few times. This chain uses TRBV7-6 with TRBJ2-7, with D possibly TRBD1 on 6 matching bases. Trimming left V 5 bases short and J 4 bases short, with 21 bases between. This CDR3 contains 16 residues. Germline V CDR1 and CDR2: SGHVS, FNYEAQ. CDR3 bases: TGTGCCAGCAGCACGACAGGTCCTCTTCTACCGTACGAGCAGTACTTC. Translation gives CASSTTGPLLPYEQYF.

This sequence joins TRBV12-2 and TRBJ1-2; the D call of TRBD1 is as the table states it, not checked on the DNA. TRBV12-2 counts as a pseudogene. The CDR3 runs to 15 residues. Written as DNA, the CDR3 is TGTGCAAGTCGCGATGGACAGGGGGCTAACTATGGCTACACCTTC. This gives the protein CASRDGQGANYGYTF.

The rearrangement uses TRBV11-3 and TRBJ2-1; 11 bases align to TRBD2. CDR3 length: 15 residues. The trim removed 5 bases at V and 10 bases at J, leaving 10 bases unmatched. Germline CDR1 is SGHNT and CDR2 is YENEEA. CDR3 in amino acids: CASSRGTSGLGEQFF. The CDR3 nucleotides are TGTGCCAGCAGCCGGGGGACTAGCGGCCTTGGGGAGCAGTTCTTC.

This chain connects TRBV9 to TRBJ1-6, with unresolved D. The germline V gene has CDR1 SGDLS and CDR2 YYNGEE. The CDR3 loop spans 14 amino acids. Trimming removed 0 bases at V and 14 bases at J, with 15 bases between. The CDR3 sequence: CASSVVPGSQTLHF. CDR3 sequence (DNA): TGTGCCAGCAGCGTAGTTCCCGGGAGCCAAACCCTCCACTTT. The entire variable domain, with the rest obtained from reference TRBV9 and TRBJ1-6, is as follows: DSGVTQTPKHLITATGQRVTLRCSPRSGDLSVYWYQQSLDQGLQFLIQYYNGEERAKGNILERFSAQQFPDLHSELNLSSLELGDSALYFCASSVVPGSQTLHFGNGTRLTVT.

This sequence joins TRBV7-2 and TRBJ2-3; D perhaps matches TRBD2 (6 bases). Germline V lookup: CDR1 SGHTA, CDR2 FQGNSA. The CDR3 is made up of 16 amino acids. V was shortened by 5 bases and J by 1 base, with 16 bases between the two germline ends. The CDR3 DNA reads TGTGCCAGCAGCGCACCGACTAGGGTAGGCACAGATACGCAGTATTTT. It yields the protein CASSAPTRVGTDTQYF.

The chain carries TRBV28 and TRBJ2-7, with D perhaps TRBD2 (7 bases). The germline CDR1 and CDR2 sequences are MDHEN and SYDVKM. The CDR3 is made up of 14 amino acids. Trimming stripped 1 base from V and 7 bases from J, with 14 bases between. The CDR3 DNA reads TGTGCCAGCAGTTTATACGGGGGGCCGGGGGAGCAGTACTTC. It codes for CASSLYGGPGEQYF. Together with reference TRBV28 and TRBJ2-7, the CDR3 gives the full variable domain: DVKVTQSSRYLVKRTGEKVFLECVQDMDHENMFWYRQDPGLGLRLIYFSYDVKMKEKGDIPEGYSVSREKKERFSLILESASTNQTSMYLCASSLYGGPGEQYFGPGTRLTVT.

There are a few counts of this clone. V and J are TRBV5-1 and TRBJ2-7; the match to TRBD1 covers 9 bases. V was clipped by 3 bases and J by 3 bases; unmatched bases: 19. Germline loops: CDR1 SGHRS, CDR2 YFSETQ. The CDR3 consists of 19 residues. CDR3 loop: CASSSQKTGGASLYYEQYF. CDR3 DNA sequence: TGCGCCAGCAGCTCCCAGAAAACAGGGGGCGCTTCGCTCTACTACGAGCAGTACTTC.

The gene calls are TRBV10-3 and TRBJ2-1; 12 bases map to TRBD2. J was trimmed by 4 bases and V by 8 bases; bases with no gene match: 12. There are 17 residues in the CDR3. The germline V gene has CDR1 ENHRY and CDR2 SYGVKD. The CDR3 DNA follows: TGTGCCATCGGCAGAACTAGCGGGGGGTCATCATACAATGAGCAGTTCTTC. Its protein is CAIGRTSGGSSYNEQFF.

This sequence joins TRBV30 and TRBJ1-6; TRBD1 agrees at 10 bases. The CDR3 is made up of 14 amino acids. Germline loops: CDR1 GTSNPN, CDR2 SVGIG (reference sequence). With 2 bases clipped from V and 7 bases from J, the junction kept 2 bases outside the gene matches. DNA of the CDR3: TGTGCCTGGAGTCGACAGGGGGCGAATTCACCCCTCCACTTT. Protein product: CAWSRQGANSPLHF. Supplemented by reference TRBV30 and TRBJ1-6, the full variable domain reads SQTIHQWPATLVQPVGSPLSLECTVEGTSNPNLYWYRQAAGRGLQLLFYSVGIGQISSEVPQNLSASRPQDRQFILSSKKLLLSDSGFYLCAWSRQGANSPLHFGNGTRLTVT.

The chain uses TRBV10-3 and TRBJ1-1; TRBD1 aligns across 8 bases. The CDR3 has 14 residues. V was clipped by 3 bases and J by 4 bases; unmatched bases: 4. Germline V gene sequence: CDR1 ENHRY, CDR2 SYGVKD. The CDR3 coding sequence is TGTGCCATCAGTGAAAGGACAGGGAGCACTGAAGCTTTCTTT. This sequence encodes CAISERTGSTEAFF.

The chain carries TRBV29-1 and TRBJ2-3; D not resolved. V dropped 4 bases and J dropped 3 bases, with 8 bases sitting between them. The CDR3 extends over 12 amino acids. Germline values: CDR1 SQVTM, CDR2 ANQGSEA. This chain's CDR3 is CSVVRETDTQYF. In DNA, the CDR3 is TGCAGCGTTGTTAGAGAGACAGATACGCAGTATTTT.

The chain employs TRBV18 and TRBJ1-1, with TRBD1 as a possible D gene (5 bases). V was trimmed by 1 base and J by 5 bases, leaving 14 bases between them. Germline V gives CDR1 KGHSH, CDR2 LQKENI. CDR3 size: 15 residues. CDR3 DNA sequence: TGTGCCAGCTCACCACGGGGCAGGGATTTAACTGAAGCTTTCTTT. This codes for CASSPRGRDLTEAFF.

As regards this clone: At one of its ends the junction is not consistent with the germline gene, which may arise from a read error. J is TRBJ2-7 and V is TRBV7-3; 10 bases align to TRBD1. CDR1 is SGHTA, CDR2 FQGTGA, per germline. CDR3 size: 15 residues. The CDR3 DNA reads TGTGCCAGCAGTTTAACCGGGACAGGGGTCCACGAGCAGTACTTC. Translated, it gives CASSLTGTGVHEQYF. Combining the CDR3 with reference TRBV7-3 and TRBJ2-7 gives the whole variable domain GAGVSQTPSNKVTEKGKYVELRCDPISGHTALYWYRQSLGQGPEFLIYFQGTGAADDSGLPNDRFFAVRPEGSVSTLKIQRTERGDSAVYLCASSLTGTGVHEQYFGPGTRLTVT.

The CDR3 DNA is TGTGCCACCTTGTCGGGACAGGGTATGTCCGGGGAGCTGTTTTTT. As protein: CATLSGQGMSGELFF. V usage is TRBV7-9 and J usage is TRBJ2-2; 9 bases match TRBD1. The CDR3 is 15 residues long. From germline, CDR1 is SEHNR and CDR2 FQNEAQ (reference sequence). The V and J ends lost 10 bases and 6 bases, in that order; junction bases with no gene match: 12.

The chain uses TRBV2 and TRBJ2-3, with a tentative D call TRBD1 (5 bases). V lost 8 bases and J lost 3, with 12 bases in between. The germline V gene has CDR1 SNHLY and CDR2 FYNNEI. The CDR3 covers 13 residues. CDR3 loop: CASGEQETDTQYF. The CDR3 DNA reads TGTGCCAGCGGAGAACAGGAAACAGATACGCAGTATTTT.

The V call is TRBV5-1, the J call TRBJ2-7; no clear D gene. In germline, CDR1 is SGHRS, CDR2 YFSETQ. This CDR3 has 11 residues. The ends were cut back, 5 bases at V and 2 bases at J, with 5 bases in the middle. The CDR3 DNA reads as TGCGCCAGCAGACAAACCTACGAGCAGTACTTC. Its translation: CASRQTYEQYF. Looking up the rest from reference TRBV5-1 and TRBJ2-7 gives the full variable domain: KAGVTQTPRYLIKTRGQQVTLSCSPISGHRSVSWYQQTPGQGLQFLFEYFSETQRNKGNFPGRFSGRQFSNSRSEMNVSTLELGDSALYLCASRQTYEQYFGPGTRLTVT.

This chain uses TRBV7-9 with TRBJ2-3; TRBD2 matches 9 bases. J lost 3 bases, V lost 5 bases, and 6 bases had no gene match. Per germline, CDR1 SEHNR and CDR2 FQNEAQ (reference sequence). The CDR3 has 15 residues. CDR3 coding DNA: TGTGCCAGCAGCCACCAGCGGGGGGCTACAGATACGCAGTATTTT. Its protein is CASSHQRGATDTQYF.

Turning to this clone: Within the sample, other DNA sequences also encode this same CDR3. The chain couples TRBV5-1 to TRBJ1-1, with TRBD1 identical over 8 bases. The CDR3 has 15 amino acids. The V gene end was trimmed by 4 bases and the J gene end by 2 bases; junction bases not matched to a gene: 7. CDR1 SGHRS and CDR2 YFSETQ come from the germline V gene. Here the CDR3 reads CASSPGQGPNTEAFF. In DNA, the CDR3 is TGCGCCAGCAGCCCTGGACAGGGCCCAAACACTGAAGCTTTCTTT.

The V and J genes are TRBV5-1 and TRBJ2-1; 14 bases are a match to TRBD2. The CDR3 has 20 amino acids. Germline CDR1 reads SGHRS; CDR2 reads YFSETQ. V trimming: 2 bases; J trimming: 0 bases; junction bases outside the gene matches: 10. CDR3 nucleotide sequence: TGCGCCAGCAGCTTACTGAGACTAGCGGGGGGGCAAAGCTCCTACAATGAGCAGTTCTTC. Translating gives CASSLLRLAGGQSSYNEQFF.

The genes are TRBV19 and TRBJ1-5, with D perhaps TRBD1 (5 bases). The germline V gene encodes CDR1 LNHDA and CDR2 SQIVND (reference sequence). V was shortened by 5 bases and J by 5 bases, with 16 bases between the two germline ends. The CDR3 is 15 amino acids. The CDR3 DNA sequence: TGTGCCAGTAGTTTTACCTGGGGGGGGGATCAGCCCCAGCATTTT. This translates into CASSFTWGGDQPQHF.

This rearrangement joins TRBV5-1 to TRBJ2-7; the D gene is possibly TRBD1 (5 bases). Looked up from germline, CDR1 is SGHRS and CDR2 is YFSETQ. This CDR3 spans 12 amino acids. Between the trimmed V and J ends, which lost 1 base and 7 bases, there was a span of 9 bases. The CDR3 sequence: CASSLPTEEQYF. CDR3 in DNA: TGCGCCAGCAGCTTGCCGACAGAAGAGCAGTACTTC.

The chain recombines TRBV11-2 with TRBJ2-1, with D maybe TRBD1 (5 bases). The V end was cut by 5 bases, the J end by 4 bases, with 12 bases between. The CDR3 covers 14 residues. Germline-derived CDR1 and CDR2 are SGHAT and FQNNGV. CDR3 DNA: TGTGCCAGCAGCCCTGGGGCAGCGTACAATGAGCAGTTCTTC. Protein: CASSPGAAYNEQFF.

The chain couples TRBV27 to TRBJ1-2, with 7 bases matching TRBD1. This CDR3 has 13 amino acids. CDR1 is MNHEY and CDR2 is SMNVEV in the germline V gene (reference sequence). The V gene end was trimmed by 7 bases and the J gene end by 2 bases; junction bases not matched to a gene: 4. The CDR3 coding sequence is TGTGCCAGCAAACAGGACAGGAACTATGGCTACACCTTC. Amino acids: CASKQDRNYGYTF.